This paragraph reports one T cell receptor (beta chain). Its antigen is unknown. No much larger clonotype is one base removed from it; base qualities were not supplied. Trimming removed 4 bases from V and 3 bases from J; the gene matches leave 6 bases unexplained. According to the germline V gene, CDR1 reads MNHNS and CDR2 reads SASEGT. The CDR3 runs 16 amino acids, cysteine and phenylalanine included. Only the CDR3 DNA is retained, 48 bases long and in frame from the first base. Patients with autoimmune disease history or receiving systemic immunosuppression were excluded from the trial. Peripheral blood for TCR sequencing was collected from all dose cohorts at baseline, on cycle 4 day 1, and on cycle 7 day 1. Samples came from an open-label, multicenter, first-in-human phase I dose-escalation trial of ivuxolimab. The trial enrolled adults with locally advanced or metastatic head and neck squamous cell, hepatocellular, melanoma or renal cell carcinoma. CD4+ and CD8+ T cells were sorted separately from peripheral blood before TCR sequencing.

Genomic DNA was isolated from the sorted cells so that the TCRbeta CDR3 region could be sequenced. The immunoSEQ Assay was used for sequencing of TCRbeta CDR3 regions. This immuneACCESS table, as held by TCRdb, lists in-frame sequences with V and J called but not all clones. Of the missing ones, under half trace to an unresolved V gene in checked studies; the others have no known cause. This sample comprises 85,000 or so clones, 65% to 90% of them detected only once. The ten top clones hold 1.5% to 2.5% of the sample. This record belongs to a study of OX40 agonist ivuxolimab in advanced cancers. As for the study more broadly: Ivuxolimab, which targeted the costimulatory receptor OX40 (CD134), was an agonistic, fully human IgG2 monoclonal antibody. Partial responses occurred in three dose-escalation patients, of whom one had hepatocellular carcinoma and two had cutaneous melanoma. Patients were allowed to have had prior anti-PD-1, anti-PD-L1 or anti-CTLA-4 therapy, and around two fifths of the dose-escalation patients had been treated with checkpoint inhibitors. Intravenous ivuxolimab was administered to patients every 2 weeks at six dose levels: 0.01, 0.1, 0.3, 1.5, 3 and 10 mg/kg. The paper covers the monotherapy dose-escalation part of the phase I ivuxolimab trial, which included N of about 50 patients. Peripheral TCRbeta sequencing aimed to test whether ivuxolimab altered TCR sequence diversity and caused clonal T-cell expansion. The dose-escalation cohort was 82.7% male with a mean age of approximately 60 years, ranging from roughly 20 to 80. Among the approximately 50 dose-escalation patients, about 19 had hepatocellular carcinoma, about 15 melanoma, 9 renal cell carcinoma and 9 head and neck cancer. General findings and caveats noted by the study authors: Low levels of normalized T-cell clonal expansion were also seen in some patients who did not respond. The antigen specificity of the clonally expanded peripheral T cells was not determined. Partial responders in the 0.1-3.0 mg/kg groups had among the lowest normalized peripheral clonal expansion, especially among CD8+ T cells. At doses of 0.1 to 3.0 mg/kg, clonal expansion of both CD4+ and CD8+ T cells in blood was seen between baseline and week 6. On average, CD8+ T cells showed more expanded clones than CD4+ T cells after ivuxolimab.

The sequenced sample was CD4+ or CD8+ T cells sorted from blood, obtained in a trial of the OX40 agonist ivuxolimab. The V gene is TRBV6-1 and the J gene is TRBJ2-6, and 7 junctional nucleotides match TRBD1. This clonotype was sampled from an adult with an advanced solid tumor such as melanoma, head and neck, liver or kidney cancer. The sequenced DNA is TGTGCCAGCAGTGCCACCCAGGGGGTTGGGGCCAACGTCCTGACTTTC. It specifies CASSATQGVGANVLTF.